These 5 T cell receptor beta chains came from one sample sequenced in a study of blood T cell repertoires in COVID-19 (dated by TCRdb to the early 2020s). Library prep was done by the immunoSEQ multiplex PCR assay. TCRdb provides this immuneACCESS table in a form limited to in-frame rearrangements. Some clones are lacking; in checked studies, under half of them reflect an unresolved V gene, and why the rest are absent is not known. For this sample there are approximately 230,000 clones; around 83% appear just once. The ten largest clones capture 7.5% to 10% of the sample. Source material: peripheral blood. Source of these receptors: an elderly man with acute or convalescent COVID-19.

The V and J genes are TRBV5-1 and TRBJ1-4; D possibly corresponds to TRBD1 (5 bases). The V gene's germline CDR1 is SGHRS and CDR2 YFSETQ. Trimming took off 0 bases at V and 2 bases at J, with 14 bases between the two ends. The CDR3 extends over 17 amino acids. For the CDR3, the DNA is TGCGCCAGCAGCTTGGGTGTCCGACAGCGCACTAATGAAAAACTGTTTTTT. Encoded protein: CASSLGVRQRTNEKLFF. Based on the CDR3 plus reference TRBV5-1 and TRBJ1-4, the full variable domain is KAGVTQTPRYLIKTRGQQVTLSCSPISGHRSVSWYQQTPGQGLQFLFEYFSETQRNKGNFPGRFSGRQFSNSRSEMNVSTLELGDSALYLCASSLGVRQRTNEKLFFGSGTQLSVL.

The genes are TRBV7-9 and TRBJ1-1, with 7 bases aligning to TRBD1. Germline CDR1 is SEHNR and CDR2 is FQNEAQ (reference sequence). With 5 bases clipped from V and 6 bases from J, the junction kept 15 bases outside the gene matches. The CDR3 length is 16 residues. This chain's CDR3 is CASSAQNRGPYAEAFF. In nucleotides, the CDR3 is TGTGCCAGCAGCGCCCAAAACAGGGGCCCGTATGCTGAAGCTTTCTTT.

This chain connects TRBV28 to TRBJ2-2; a weak D match, TRBD2 (6 bases). Germline lookup yields CDR1 MDHEN and CDR2 SYDVKM. This CDR3 region has 14 residues. Trimming took 8 bases from V and 5 from J, leaving 15 bases between them. The chain's CDR3 is CASCGTERTGELFF. DNA for the CDR3: TGTGCCAGCTGCGGGACCGAACGAACCGGGGAGCTGTTTTTT.

This clone showed up just a few times. This chain connects TRBV7-2 to TRBJ1-2, with TRBD1 matching over 7 bases. The J segment lost 11 bases and the V segment lost 0 bases, leaving 6 bases of the junction unmatched. Looked up from germline, CDR1 is SGHTA and CDR2 is FQGNSA. This CDR3 comprises 13 residues. CDR3 in amino acids: CASSLAGPGGYTF. CDR3 DNA: TGTGCCAGCAGCTTAGCGGGACCAGGGGGATACACCTTC. Variable domain in full (rest from reference TRBV7-2 and TRBJ1-2): GAGVSQSPSNKVTEKGKDVELRCDPISGHTALYWYRQSLGQGLEFLIYFQGNSAPDKSGLPSDRFSAERTGGSVSTLTIQRTQQEDSAVYLCASSLAGPGGYTFGSGTRLTVV.

Concerning this clone itself: Other DNA sequences of this sample code for an identical CDR3. The rearrangement joins TRBV5-8 to TRBJ2-1; D is undetermined. Germline V CDR1 and CDR2: SGHTS, YDEGEE. The CDR3 length is 15 residues. V lost 2 bases and J lost 0, with 9 bases in between. In DNA form, the CDR3 reads TGTGCCAGCAGCTTTGACATCCGCTCCTACAATGAGCAGTTCTTC. Translation gives CASSFDIRSYNEQFF.